Detailed here is one T cell receptor beta chain. This sample was taken from a study of blood T cell repertoires in COVID-19. Study-wide background: COVID-19 samples, acute and convalescent, were from the United States, Italy and Spain.

Some clones are missing from TCRdb's copy, which holds only in-frame ones; the method was immunoSEQ multiplex PCR. This sample carries around 180,000 clones, over 75% of them seen once, and the ten largest clones take about 2.7%. In germline, CDR1 is SNHLY, CDR2 FYNNEI. V gave up 2 bases and J gave up 5 bases, with 10 bases separating them. The CDR3 consists of 14 residues. The genes are TRBV2 and TRBJ2-1, with D unclear. The source is a man between 40 and 49 years old with active or convalescent COVID-19. The specimen sequenced was peripheral blood. In DNA, the CDR3 is TGTGCCAGCAGTGAAACCCCCTACGACAATGAGCAGTTCTTC. Amino acids: CASSETPYDNEQFF.